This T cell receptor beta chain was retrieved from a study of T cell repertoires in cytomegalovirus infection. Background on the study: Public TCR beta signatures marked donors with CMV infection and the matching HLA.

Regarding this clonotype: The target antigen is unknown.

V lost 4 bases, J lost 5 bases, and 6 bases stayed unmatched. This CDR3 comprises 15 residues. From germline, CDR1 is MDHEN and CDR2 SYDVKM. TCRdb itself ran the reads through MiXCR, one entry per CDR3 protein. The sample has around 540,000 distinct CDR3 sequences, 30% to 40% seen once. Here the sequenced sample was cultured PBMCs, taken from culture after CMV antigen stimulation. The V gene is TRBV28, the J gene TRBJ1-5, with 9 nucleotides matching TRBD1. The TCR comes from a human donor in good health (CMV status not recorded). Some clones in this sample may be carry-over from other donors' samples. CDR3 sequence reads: CASSYPGQGYQPQHF. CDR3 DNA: TGTGCCAGCAGTTATCCGGGACAGGGCTATCAGCCCCAGCATTTT. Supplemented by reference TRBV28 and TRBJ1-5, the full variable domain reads DVKVTQSSRYLVKRTGEKVFLECVQDMDHENMFWYRQDPGLGLRLIYFSYDVKMKEKGDIPEGYSVSREKKERFSLILESASTNQTSMYLCASSYPGQGYQPQHFGDGTRLSIL.